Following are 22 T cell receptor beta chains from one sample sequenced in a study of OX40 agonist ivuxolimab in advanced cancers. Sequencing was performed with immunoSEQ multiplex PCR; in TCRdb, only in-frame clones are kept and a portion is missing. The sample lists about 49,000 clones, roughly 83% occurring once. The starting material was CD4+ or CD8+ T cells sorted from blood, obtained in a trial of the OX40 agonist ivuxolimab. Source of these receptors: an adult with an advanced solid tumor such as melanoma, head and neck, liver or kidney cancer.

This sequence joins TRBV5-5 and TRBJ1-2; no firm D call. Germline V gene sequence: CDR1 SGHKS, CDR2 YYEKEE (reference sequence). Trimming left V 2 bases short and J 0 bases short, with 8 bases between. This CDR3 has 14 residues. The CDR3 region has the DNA TGTGCCAGCAGCTTTCCAGGATCTAACTATGGCTACACCTTC. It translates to CASSFPGSNYGYTF.

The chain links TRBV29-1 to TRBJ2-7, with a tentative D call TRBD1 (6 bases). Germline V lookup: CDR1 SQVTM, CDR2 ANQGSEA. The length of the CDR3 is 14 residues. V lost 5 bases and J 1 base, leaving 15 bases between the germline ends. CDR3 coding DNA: TGCAGCGTTAAAACAGGGCATTCATCCTACGAGCAGTACTTC. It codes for CSVKTGHSSYEQYF.

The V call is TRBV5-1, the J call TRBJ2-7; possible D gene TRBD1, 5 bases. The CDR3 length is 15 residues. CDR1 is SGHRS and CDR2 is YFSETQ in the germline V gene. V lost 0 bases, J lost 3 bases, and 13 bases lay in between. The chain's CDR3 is CASSLAPTAYYEQYF. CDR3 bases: TGCGCCAGCAGCTTGGCCCCGACAGCCTACTACGAGCAGTACTTC.

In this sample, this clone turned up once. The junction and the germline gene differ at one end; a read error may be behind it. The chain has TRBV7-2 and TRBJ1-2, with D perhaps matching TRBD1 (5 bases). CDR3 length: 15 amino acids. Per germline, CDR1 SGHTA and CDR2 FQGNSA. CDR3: CASSEATGGRYGYAF. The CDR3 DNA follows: TGTGCCAGCAGCGAGGCGACCGGGGGGAGGTATGGCTACGCCTTC.

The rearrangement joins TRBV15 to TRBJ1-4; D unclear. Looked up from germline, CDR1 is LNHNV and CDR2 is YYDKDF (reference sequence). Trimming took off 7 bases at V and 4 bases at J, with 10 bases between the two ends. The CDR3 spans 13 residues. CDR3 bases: TGTGCCACCACGGGCCAGATTAATGAAAAACTGTTTTTT. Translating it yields CATTGQINEKLFF. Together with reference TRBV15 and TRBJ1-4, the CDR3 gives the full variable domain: DAMVIQNPRYQVTQFGKPVTLSCSQTLNHNVMYWYQQKSSQAPKLLFHYYDKDFNNEADTPDNFQSRRPNTSFCFLDIRSPGLGDTAMYLCATTGQINEKLFFGSGTQLSVL.

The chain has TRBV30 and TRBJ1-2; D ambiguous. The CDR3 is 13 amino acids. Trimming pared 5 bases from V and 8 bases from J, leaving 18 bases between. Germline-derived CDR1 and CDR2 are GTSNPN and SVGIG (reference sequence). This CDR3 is CAWEDSPGRGYTF. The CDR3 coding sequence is TGTGCCTGGGAAGACTCCCCCGGGCGGGGCTACACCTTC. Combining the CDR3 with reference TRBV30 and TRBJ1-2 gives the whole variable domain SQTIHQWPATLVQPVGSPLSLECTVEGTSNPNLYWYRQAAGRGLQLLFYSVGIGQISSEVPQNLSASRPQDRQFILSSKKLLLSDSGFYLCAWEDSPGRGYTFGSGTRLTVV.

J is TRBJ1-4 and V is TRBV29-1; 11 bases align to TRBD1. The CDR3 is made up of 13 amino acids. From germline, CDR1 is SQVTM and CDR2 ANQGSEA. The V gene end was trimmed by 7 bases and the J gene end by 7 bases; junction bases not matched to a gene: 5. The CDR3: CSASGTGGEKLFF. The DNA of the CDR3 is TGCAGCGCATCCGGGACAGGGGGTGAAAAACTGTTTTTT.

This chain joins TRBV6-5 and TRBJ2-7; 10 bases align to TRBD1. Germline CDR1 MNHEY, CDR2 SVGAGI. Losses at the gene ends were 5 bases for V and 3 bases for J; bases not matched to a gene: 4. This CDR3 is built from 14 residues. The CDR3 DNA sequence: TGTGCCAGCAGTGCGGACAGGGGGAACTACGAGCAGTACTTC. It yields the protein CASSADRGNYEQYF.

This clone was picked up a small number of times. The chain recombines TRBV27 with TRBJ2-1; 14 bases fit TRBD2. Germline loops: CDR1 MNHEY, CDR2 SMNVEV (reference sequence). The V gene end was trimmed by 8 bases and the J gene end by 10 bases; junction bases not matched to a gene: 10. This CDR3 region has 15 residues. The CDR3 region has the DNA TGTGCCAGCGCCTTGGGACTAGCGGGGGTGGGGGAGCAGTTCTTC. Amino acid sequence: CASALGLAGVGEQFF.

CDR3 DNA: TGTGCCAGCAGCCCGACCCAGAGGCAGTTCTTC. It specifies CASSPTQRQFF. V and J are TRBV5-8 and TRBJ2-1; D unresolved. The length of the CDR3 is 11 residues. Germline loops: CDR1 SGHTS, CDR2 YDEGEE. V lost 4 bases and J lost 12, with 11 bases in between.

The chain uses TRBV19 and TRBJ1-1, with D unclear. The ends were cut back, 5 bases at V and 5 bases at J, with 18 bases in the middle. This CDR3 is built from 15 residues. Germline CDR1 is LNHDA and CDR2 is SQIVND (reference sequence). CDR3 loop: CASSPRAGTDTEAFF. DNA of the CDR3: TGTGCCAGTAGTCCACGAGCGGGCACAGATACTGAAGCTTTCTTT.

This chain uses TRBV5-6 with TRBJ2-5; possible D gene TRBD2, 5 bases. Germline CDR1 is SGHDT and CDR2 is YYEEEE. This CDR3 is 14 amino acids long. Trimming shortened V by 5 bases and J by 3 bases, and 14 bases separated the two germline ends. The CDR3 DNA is TGTGCCAGCAGTTTTACCGGGATAAAAGAGACCCAGTACTTC. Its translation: CASSFTGIKETQYF.

The CDR3 sequence: CASSPAASGQGVDTEAFF. The DNA for the CDR3 is TGTGCCAGCTCACCTGCCGCCTCGGGACAGGGTGTCGACACTGAAGCTTTCTTT. The gene calls are TRBV18 and TRBJ1-1; 9 positions agree with TRBD1. Looked up from germline, CDR1 is KGHSH and CDR2 is LQKENI. V shed 3 bases and J 3 bases; nucleotides not matched to a gene: 14. The CDR3 spans 18 residues.

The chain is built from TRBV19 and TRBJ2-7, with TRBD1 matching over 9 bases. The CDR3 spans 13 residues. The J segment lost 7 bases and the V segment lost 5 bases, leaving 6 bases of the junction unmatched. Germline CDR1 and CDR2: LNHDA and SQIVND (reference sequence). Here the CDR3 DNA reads TGTGCCAGTAGTGCGACAGGGGGTGGTGAGCAGTACTTC. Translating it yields CASSATGGGEQYF.

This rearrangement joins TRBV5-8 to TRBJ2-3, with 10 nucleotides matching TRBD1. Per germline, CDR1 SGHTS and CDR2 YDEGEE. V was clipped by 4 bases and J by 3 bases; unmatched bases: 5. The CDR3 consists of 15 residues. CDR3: CASSPWTGGTDTQYF. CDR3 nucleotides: TGTGCCAGCAGCCCCTGGACAGGGGGTACAGATACGCAGTATTTT.

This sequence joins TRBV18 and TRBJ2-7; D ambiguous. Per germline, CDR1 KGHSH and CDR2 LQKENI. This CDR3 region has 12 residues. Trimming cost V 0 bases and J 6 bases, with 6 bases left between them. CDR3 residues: CASSPPAGEQYF. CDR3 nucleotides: TGTGCCAGCTCACCACCTGCAGGCGAGCAGTACTTC.

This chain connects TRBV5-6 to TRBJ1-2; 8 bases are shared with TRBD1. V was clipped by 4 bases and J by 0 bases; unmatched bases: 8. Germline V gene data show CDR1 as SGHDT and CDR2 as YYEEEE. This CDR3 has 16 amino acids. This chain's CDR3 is CASSHGTGGANYGYTF. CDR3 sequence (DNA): TGTGCCAGCAGCCATGGGACAGGAGGGGCTAACTATGGCTACACCTTC.

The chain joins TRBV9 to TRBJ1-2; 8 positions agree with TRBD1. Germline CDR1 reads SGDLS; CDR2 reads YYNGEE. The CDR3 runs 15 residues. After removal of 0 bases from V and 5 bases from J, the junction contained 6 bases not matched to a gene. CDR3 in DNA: TGTGCCAGCAGCGTAGGGACAGGGTTCTTTTATGGCTACACCTTC. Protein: CASSVGTGFFYGYTF.

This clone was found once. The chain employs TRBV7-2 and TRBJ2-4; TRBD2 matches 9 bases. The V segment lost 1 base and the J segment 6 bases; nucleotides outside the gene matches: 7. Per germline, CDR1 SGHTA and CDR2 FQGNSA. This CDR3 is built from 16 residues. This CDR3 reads CASSLGGRAGGNIQYF. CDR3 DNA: TGTGCCAGCAGCTTAGGCGGGAGGGCCGGGGGAAACATTCAGTACTTC.

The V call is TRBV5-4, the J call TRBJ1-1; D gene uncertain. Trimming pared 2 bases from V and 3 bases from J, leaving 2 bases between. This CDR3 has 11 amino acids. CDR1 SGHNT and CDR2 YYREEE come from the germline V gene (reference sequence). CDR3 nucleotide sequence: TGTGCCAGCAGCTTAGACACTGAAGCTTTCTTT. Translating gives CASSLDTEAFF.

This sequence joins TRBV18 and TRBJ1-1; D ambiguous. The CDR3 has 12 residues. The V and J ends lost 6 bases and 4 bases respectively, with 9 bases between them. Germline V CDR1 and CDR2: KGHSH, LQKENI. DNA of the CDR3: TGTGCCAGCTCTGCAGTAGGCACTGAAGCTTTCTTT. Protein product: CASSAVGTEAFF.

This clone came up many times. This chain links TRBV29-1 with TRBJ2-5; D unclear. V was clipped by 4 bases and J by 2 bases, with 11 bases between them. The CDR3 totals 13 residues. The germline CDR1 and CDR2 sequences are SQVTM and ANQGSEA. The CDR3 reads CSVGADGQETQYF. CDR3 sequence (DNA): TGCAGCGTTGGTGCAGACGGACAAGAGACCCAGTACTTC.